These T cell receptor beta chains were read from a single sample in a study of T cells in localized non-small cell lung cancer. The method was immunoSEQ multiplex PCR; TCRdb's version includes in-frame clones alone and lacks a portion of them. The sample yields nearly 40,000 clones, 85% to 90% seen once. Sequences were derived from peripheral blood, sampled before any cancer treatment. The receptors stem from a man aged 18 to 49 with stage I lung adenocarcinoma. Both conserved end residues are part of each CDR3.

v_call: TRBV28
j_call: TRBJ1-2
cdr3_aa: CASSLLQGTYGYTF

v_call: TRBV2
j_call: TRBJ2-5
cdr3_aa: CASSEGSDRRTTQYF

v_call: TRBV9
j_call: TRBJ2-3
cdr3_aa: CASSVEVPDTQYF

v_call: TRBV7-2
j_call: TRBJ1-6
cdr3_aa: CASSLRDSVTWPLHF

v_call: TRBV3-2
j_call: TRBJ1-1
cdr3_aa: CARMTLAFF

v_call: TRBV19
j_call: TRBJ2-3
cdr3_aa: CASSKISGGSTDTQYF

v_call: TRBV19
j_call: TRBJ2-3
cdr3_aa: CASSTPETGVSDTQYF

v_call: TRBV29-1
j_call: TRBJ1-3
cdr3_aa: CSVELSSRGKNTIYF

v_call: TRBV4-2
j_call: TRBJ2-3
cdr3_aa: CASSQELLGVGDTQYF

v_call: TRBV18
j_call: TRBJ1-2
cdr3_aa: CASSEDVNYGYTF

v_call: TRBV7-8
j_call: TRBJ1-2
cdr3_aa: CASSLGDRGLYGYTF

v_call: TRBV5-4
j_call: TRBJ2-5
cdr3_aa: CASSLGGPRQGSQETQYF

v_call: TRBV5-6
j_call: TRBJ1-2
cdr3_aa: CASSLEPSSLGASYYGYTF

v_call: TRBV7-9
j_call: TRBJ2-7
cdr3_aa: CASSFRTDYEQYF

v_call: TRBV6-1
j_call: TRBJ1-2
cdr3_aa: CASSSWGQGRGYTF

v_call: TRBV19
j_call: TRBJ2-7
cdr3_aa: CASRGTATYEQYF

v_call: TRBV19
j_call: TRBJ1-4
cdr3_aa: CASSMSGLMEKLFF

v_call: TRBV6-1
j_call: TRBJ1-5
cdr3_aa: CASSDGGRVSINQPQHF

v_call: TRBV7-2
j_call: TRBJ1-2
cdr3_aa: CASSLRGSQDGYTF

v_call: TRBV2
j_call: TRBJ1-2
cdr3_aa: CASGGEKNYGYTF

v_call: TRBV18
j_call: TRBJ1-1
cdr3_aa: CASSPPRGTEAFF

v_call: TRBV7-8
j_call: TRBJ1-2
cdr3_aa: CASSLVSWDGYTF

v_call: TRBV7-9
j_call: TRBJ2-1
cdr3_aa: CASSLASNEQFF

v_call: TRBV29-1
j_call: TRBJ1-2
cdr3_aa: CSEGEVGYGYTF

v_call: TRBV7-9
j_call: TRBJ2-7
cdr3_aa: CASSSPGTSYEQYF

v_call: TRBV5-4
j_call: TRBJ1-1
cdr3_aa: CASSFEPTEAFF

v_call: TRBV25-1
j_call: TRBJ2-2
cdr3_aa: CASSPGQGGDTGELFF

v_call: TRBV6-6
j_call: TRBJ1-5
cdr3_aa: CASAVGDLSNQPQHF

v_call: TRBV4-1
j_call: TRBJ2-5
cdr3_aa: CASSQERQVATQYF

v_call: TRBV4-2
j_call: TRBJ2-7
cdr3_aa: CASSRDGYEQYF

v_call: TRBV4-1
j_call: TRBJ1-2
cdr3_aa: CASSQGGTRGYTF